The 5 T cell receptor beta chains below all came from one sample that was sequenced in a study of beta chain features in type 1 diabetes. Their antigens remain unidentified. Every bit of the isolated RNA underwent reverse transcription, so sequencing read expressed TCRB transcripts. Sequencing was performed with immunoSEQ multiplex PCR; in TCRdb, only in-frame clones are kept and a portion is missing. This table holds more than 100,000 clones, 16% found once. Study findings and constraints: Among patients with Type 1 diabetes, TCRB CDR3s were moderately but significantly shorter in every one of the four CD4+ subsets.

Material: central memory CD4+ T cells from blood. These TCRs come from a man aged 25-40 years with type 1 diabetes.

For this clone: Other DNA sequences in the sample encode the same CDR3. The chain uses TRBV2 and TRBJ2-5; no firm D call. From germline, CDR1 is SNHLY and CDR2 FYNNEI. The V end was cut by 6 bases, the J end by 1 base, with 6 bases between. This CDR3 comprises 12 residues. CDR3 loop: CASSELQETQYF. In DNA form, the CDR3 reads TGTGCCAGCAGCGAACTCCAAGAGACCCAGTACTTC. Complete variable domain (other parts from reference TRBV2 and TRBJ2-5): EPEVTQTPSHQVTQMGQEVILRCVPISNHLYFYWYRQILGQKVEFLVSFYNNEISEKSEIFDDQFSVERPDGSNFTLKIRSTKLEDSAMYFCASSELQETQYFGPGTRLLVL.

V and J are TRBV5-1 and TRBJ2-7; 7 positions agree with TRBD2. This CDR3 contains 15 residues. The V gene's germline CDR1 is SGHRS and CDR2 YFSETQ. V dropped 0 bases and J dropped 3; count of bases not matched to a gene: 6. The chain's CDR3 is CASSLANRDYYEQYF. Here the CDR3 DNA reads TGCGCCAGCAGCTTGGCTAACCGGGACTACTACGAGCAGTACTTC. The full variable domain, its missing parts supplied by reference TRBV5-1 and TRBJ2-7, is KAGVTQTPRYLIKTRGQQVTLSCSPISGHRSVSWYQQTPGQGLQFLFEYFSETQRNKGNFPGRFSGRQFSNSRSEMNVSTLELGDSALYLCASSLANRDYYEQYFGPGTRLTVT.

The CDR3 region is CASSLGQVSNSPLHF. The CDR3 DNA sequence: TGTGCCAGCAGCTTAGGACAGGTGTCTAATTCACCCCTCCACTTT. The genes are TRBV7-2 and TRBJ1-6, with a weak D call TRBD1 (6 bases). V lost 1 base and J lost 6, with 10 bases in between. Germline loops: CDR1 SGHTA, CDR2 FQGNSA. The CDR3 contains 15 residues.

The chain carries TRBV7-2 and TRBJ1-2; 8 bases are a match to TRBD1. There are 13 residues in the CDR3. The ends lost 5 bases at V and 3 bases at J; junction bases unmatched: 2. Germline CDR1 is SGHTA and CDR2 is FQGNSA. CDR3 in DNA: TGTGCCAGCAGCCCGGACAGGGACTATGGCTACACCTTC. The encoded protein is CASSPDRDYGYTF.

The CDR3 region is CAWSVWGVQNSPLHF. CDR3 coding DNA: TGTGCCTGGAGTGTTTGGGGGGTGCAAAATTCACCCCTCCACTTT. V and J are TRBV30 and TRBJ1-6, with D possibly TRBD1 on 5 matching bases. Deletions cut 0 bases from V and 7 bases from J, with 13 bases between. Germline loops: CDR1 GTSNPN, CDR2 SVGIG (reference sequence). The CDR3 spans 15 residues.